The 13 T cell receptor beta chains reported below all come from one sample, sequenced in a study of T cells in Graves' hyperthyroidism and ophthalmopathy. Amplification of TCR beta CDR3 regions was performed using RNA transcripts as template. The TCR CDR3 first-round RT-PCR relied on the HTBI primer set. TCRdb used MiXCR to reprocess the multiplex PCR reads, holding one entry per CDR3 protein. The sample lists approximately 600,000 distinct CDR3 sequences, around 20% seen once, with 34% in the top ten. Material for sequencing was blood. The source of these receptors is a man younger than 40 with Graves' ophthalmopathy.

This clonotype was counted ten times or more. This chain connects TRBV5-6 to TRBJ2-1; TRBD1 matches 8 bases. CDR1 and CDR2 from the germline V gene are SGHDT and YYEEEE. Losses at the gene ends were 3 bases for V and 6 bases for J; bases not matched to a gene: 5. The CDR3 has 14 amino acids. The CDR3 spells CASSSGQGSNEQFF. The CDR3 DNA follows: TGTGCCAGCAGCTCCGGACAGGGCAGCAATGAGCAGTTCTTC.

This chain connects TRBV6-5 to TRBJ1-5; weak D call: TRBD1 (6 bases). Germline V lookup: CDR1 MNHEY, CDR2 SVGAGI. The CDR3 spans 14 residues. V lost 0 bases and J lost 8, with 11 bases in between. The CDR3 coding sequence is TGTGCCAGCAGTTACTCGAGGGACATGGAGCCCCAGCATTTT. Translating it yields CASSYSRDMEPQHF.

This chain connects TRBV24-1 to TRBJ2-3; a weak D match, TRBD2 (5 bases). With 4 bases removed from V and 0 bases from J, the gap between germline ends came to 16 bases. Germline CDR1 and CDR2: KGHDR and SFDVKD. This CDR3 has 17 amino acids. The CDR3 loop reads CATSESGLGLSTDTQYF. As DNA, the CDR3 is TGTGCCACCAGTGAAAGCGGTTTGGGCCTTAGCACAGATACGCAGTATTTT.

The chain recombines TRBV13 with TRBJ2-2; 12 nucleotides match TRBD2. V gave up 5 bases and J gave up 3 bases; unmatched junction bases: 7. CDR3 size: 17 residues. Germline CDR1 PRHDT, CDR2 FYEKMQ (reference sequence). CDR3 DNA sequence: TGTGCCAGCAGCCCGACTAGCGGGAGACTCTACACCGGGGAGCTGTTTTTT. It yields the protein CASSPTSGRLYTGELFF.

The gene calls are TRBV29-1 and TRBJ2-1; 8 bases line up with TRBD2. With V trimmed by 6 bases and J by 7 bases, 17 bases remained unmatched. Germline V CDR1 and CDR2: SQVTM, ANQGSEA. There are 16 residues in the CDR3. In DNA, the CDR3 is TGCAGCGTACCCCCTGGTAGGGGACTAGGCAAGAATGAGCAGTTCTTC. Translated, it gives CSVPPGRGLGKNEQFF.

Many counts were recorded for this clonotype. The rearrangement links TRBV12-3 or TRBV12-4 to TRBJ2-7; the match to TRBD1 covers 10 bases. The CDR3 sequence is 16 residues long. The trim removed 3 bases at V and 4 bases at J, leaving 9 bases unmatched. CDR3 bases: TGTGCCAGCAGTTTGGGGACAGGGGAGAGTTTTTACGAGCAGTACTTC. It specifies CASSLGTGESFYEQYF.

The chain recombines TRBV27 with TRBJ2-1; D gene ambiguous. CDR3 length equals 13 residues. The germline CDR1 and CDR2 sequences are MNHEY and SMNVEV (reference sequence). V was pared by 5 bases and J by 10 bases, with 15 bases between. CDR3 DNA: TGTGCCAGCAGTCCCCGGACCCATTTGGAGCAGTTCTTC. Encoded protein: CASSPRTHLEQFF.

This sequence joins TRBV6-1 and TRBJ1-5; no clear D. Germline V gives CDR1 MNHNS, CDR2 SASEGT. CDR3 size: 13 residues. The V end lost 4 bases, the J end lost 4 bases, and 8 bases lay between the germline ends. For the CDR3, the DNA is TGTGCCAGCAGTGGAGCGGAGAATCAGCCCCAGCATTTT. Translation: CASSGAENQPQHF.

V gene TRBV15 combines with J gene TRBJ2-1, with a tentative D call TRBD2 (5 bases). The CDR3 covers 15 residues. The germline V gene encodes CDR1 LNHNV and CDR2 YYDKDF (reference sequence). V lost 0 bases to trimming and J lost 3 bases, with 9 bases between them. The chain's CDR3 is CATSRDSAGYNEQFF. In nucleotides, the CDR3 is TGTGCCACCAGCAGAGATTCGGCGGGCTACAATGAGCAGTTCTTC.

This clonotype appeared many times. This chain connects TRBV7-9 to TRBJ2-7; D is undetermined. CDR3 length: 12 amino acids. Trimming took off 4 bases at V and 7 bases at J, with 11 bases between the two ends. Germline V gene lookup returns CDR1 SEHNR and CDR2 FQNEAQ (reference sequence). This CDR3 reads CASSYRPTEQYF. The DNA of the CDR3 is TGTGCCAGCAGCTACCGGCCCACGGAGCAGTACTTC.

This clonotype was picked up many times. The chain links TRBV11-2 to TRBJ1-3; no definite D call. V was shortened by 5 bases and J by 4 bases, with 15 bases between the two germline ends. From germline, CDR1 is SGHAT and CDR2 FQNNGV. The CDR3 contains 15 residues. CDR3 sequence reads: CASSEQRAGGNTIYF. The CDR3 bases are TGTGCCAGCAGCGAACAGCGAGCTGGCGGAAACACCATATATTTT.

In its sample, this clonotype was seen a few times. The rearrangement uses TRBV10-3 and TRBJ1-5, with D maybe TRBD1 (5 bases). V lost 3 bases and J lost 3, with 21 bases in between. CDR1 is ENHRY and CDR2 is SYGVKD in the germline V gene. The CDR3 is 18 amino acids. CDR3 residues: CAISDEGTDSGNNQPQHF. CDR3 DNA: TGTGCCATCAGTGATGAAGGGACTGACAGTGGGAACAATCAGCCCCAGCATTTT.

This clonotype was seen once. The V gene is TRBV20-1, the J gene TRBJ2-3, with TRBD2 matching over 8 bases. The CDR3 spans 16 residues. Trimming cost V 2 bases and J 0 bases; bases outside gene matches: 7. Germline assignment: CDR1 DFQATT and CDR2 SNEGSKA (reference sequence). This chain's CDR3 is CSARPTQRESTDTQYF. DNA of the CDR3: TGCAGTGCTAGACCCACCCAGCGGGAGAGCACAGATACGCAGTATTTT.